One T cell receptor (beta chain) is described in this entry. What it recognizes is unknown. These data come from a study of Ad26.COV2.S vaccination and SARS-CoV-2 variants. The length of the CDR3 is 16 residues. Trimming stripped 3 bases from V and 2 bases from J, with 19 bases between. The germline V gene encodes CDR1 DFQATT and CDR2 SNEGSKA (reference sequence). Notes on the study in general: Participants given vaccine showed non-spike TCR breadth similar to that of placebo recipients.

TCRdb keeps only in-frame clones here, not all; method: immunoSEQ multiplex PCR. The sample records under 150,000 clones, roughly 89% being singletons. The J gene is TRBJ1-2, the V gene TRBV20-1; perhaps TRBD1 as D (6 bases). This receptor was taken from a human donor who had recovered from COVID-19. Sequences were derived from peripheral blood, sampled after recovery from COVID-19. CDR3 residues: CSASRAGVERNYGYTF. The CDR3 region has the DNA TGCAGTGCTAGTCGGGCAGGGGTTGAAAGGAACTATGGCTACACCTTC.